These T cell receptor beta chains were read from a single sample in a study of T cell changes during pregnancy in multiple sclerosis. Profiled with immunoSEQ multiplex PCR; TCRdb holds only in-frame clones, not every one. This sample has 40,000 or so clones, with just over 90% found just once. The starting material was CD4+ T cells from peripheral blood mononuclear cells, obtained in the third trimester of pregnancy. These receptors were collected from a female donor with multiple sclerosis, enrolled in a pregnancy study. Each CDR3 is given with its conserved first and last residue. The D gene is left open where the match is weak. Expanded clones get a size class; other rows say once, few or many, or leave the size out.

clone size: once; D gene: -; J gene: TRBJ2-7; V gene: TRBV9; CDR3 protein: CASSYSWENEQYF; CDR3 DNA: TGTGCCAGCAGCTATTCTTGGGAGAACGAGCAGTACTTC
clone size: -; D gene: -; J gene: TRBJ1-5; V gene: TRBV6-1; CDR3 protein: CASKEYSNQPQHF; CDR3 DNA: TGTGCCAGCAAAGAGTATAGCAATCAGCCCCAGCATTTT
clone size: -; D gene: TRBD2; J gene: TRBJ2-2; V gene: TRBV30; CDR3 protein: CAWNMGGTGELFF; CDR3 DNA: TGTGCCTGGAATATGGGGGGGACCGGGGAGCTGTTTTTT
clone size: -; D gene: -; J gene: TRBJ1-4; V gene: TRBV7-2; CDR3 protein: CASSLSGTGFNEKLFF; CDR3 DNA: TGTGCCAGCAGCTTAAGTGGTACAGGGTTCAATGAAAAACTGTTTTTT
clone size: -; D gene: TRBD2; J gene: TRBJ2-2; V gene: TRBV2; CDR3 protein: CASSELAGVNTGELFF; CDR3 DNA: TGTGCCAGCAGTGAATTAGCGGGGGTGAACACCGGGGAGCTGTTTTTT
clone size: -; D gene: -; J gene: TRBJ1-1; V gene: TRBV11-2; CDR3 protein: CASSLIAGRGAEAFF; CDR3 DNA: TGTGCCAGCAGCTTAATTGCGGGGCGGGGGGCTGAAGCTTTCTTT
clone size: -; D gene: TRBD1; J gene: TRBJ2-2; V gene: TRBV28; CDR3 protein: CASSPHGGQGSRTLAGELFF; CDR3 DNA: TGTGCCAGCAGTCCTCACGGCGGACAGGGGTCTCGAACACTGGCCGGGGAGCTGTTTTTT
clone size: -; D gene: TRBD2; J gene: TRBJ2-1; V gene: TRBV19; CDR3 protein: CASSMFRLAGSSYNEQFF; CDR3 DNA: TGTGCCAGTAGTATGTTTCGGCTAGCGGGGAGCTCCTACAATGAGCAGTTCTTC
clone size: -; D gene: TRBD1; J gene: TRBJ2-3; V gene: TRBV4-1; CDR3 protein: CASSQAPPGQVSTDTQYF; CDR3 DNA: TGCGCCAGCAGCCAAGCTCCCCCGGGACAGGTTAGCACAGATACGCAGTATTTT
clone size: -; D gene: -; J gene: TRBJ2-5; V gene: TRBV7-8; CDR3 protein: CASSFAGGRQETQYF; CDR3 DNA: TGTGCCAGCAGCTTCGCTGGGGGCAGACAAGAGACCCAGTACTTC
clone size: -; D gene: TRBD1; J gene: TRBJ1-5; V gene: TRBV15; CDR3 protein: CATSRLDRGDQPQHF; CDR3 DNA: TGTGCCACCAGCAGACTTGACAGGGGGGATCAGCCCCAGCATTTT
clone size: -; D gene: -; J gene: TRBJ2-1; V gene: TRBV19; CDR3 protein: CASSNNLGQLINNEQFF; CDR3 DNA: TGTGCCAGTAGTAACAACCTAGGACAGCTAATAAACAATGAGCAGTTCTTC
clone size: -; D gene: -; J gene: TRBJ2-1; V gene: TRBV10-3; CDR3 protein: CAIKDGSSYNEQFF; CDR3 DNA: TGTGCCATCAAAGACGGGAGCTCCTACAATGAGCAGTTCTTC
clone size: -; D gene: TRBD2; J gene: TRBJ2-3; V gene: TRBV5-4; CDR3 protein: CASSLFRGSGGPRDTQYF; CDR3 DNA: TGTGCCAGCAGCTTGTTTAGGGGTAGCGGGGGGCCAAGGGATACGCAGTATTTT
clone size: -; D gene: TRBD1; J gene: TRBJ1-1; V gene: TRBV11-3; CDR3 protein: CASSLGLGGIWDTEAFF; CDR3 DNA: TGTGCCAGCAGCTTAGGTTTAGGGGGCATTTGGGACACTGAAGCTTTCTTT
clone size: -; D gene: -; J gene: TRBJ1-2; V gene: TRBV5-1; CDR3 protein: CASSLEQGGLSGYTF; CDR3 DNA: TGCGCCAGCAGCTTGGAACAGGGTGGCTTGAGTGGCTACACCTTC
clone size: -; D gene: -; J gene: TRBJ1-3; V gene: TRBV27; CDR3 protein: CASSLQGFSGNTIYF; CDR3 DNA: TGTGCCAGCAGCTTACAGGGCTTCTCTGGAAACACCATATATTTT
clone size: few; D gene: -; J gene: TRBJ1-2; V gene: TRBV7-2; CDR3 protein: CASSQNYYGYTF; CDR3 DNA: TGTGCCAGCAGCCAAAATTACTATGGCTACACCTTC
clone size: once; D gene: TRBD2; J gene: TRBJ2-4; V gene: TRBV5-5; CDR3 protein: CASSPGLAGGPTKNIQYF; CDR3 DNA: TGTGCCAGCAGCCCGGGACTAGCGGGGGGGCCGACCAAAAACATTCAGTACTTC
clone size: -; D gene: -; J gene: TRBJ2-3; V gene: TRBV7-2; CDR3 protein: CASSLPADTQYF; CDR3 DNA: TGTGCCAGCAGCTTGCCGGCAGATACGCAGTATTTT
clone size: -; D gene: TRBD2; J gene: TRBJ2-3; V gene: TRBV28; CDR3 protein: CASSLFGRWGTSGRENTDTQYF; CDR3 DNA: TGTGCCAGCAGTTTATTTGGGCGTTGGGGGACTAGCGGGAGGGAAAACACAGATACGCAGTATTTT
clone size: -; D gene: TRBD1; J gene: TRBJ1-1; V gene: TRBV29-1; CDR3 protein: CSVEGQGASEAFF; CDR3 DNA: TGCAGCGTTGAGGGACAGGGGGCGTCTGAAGCTTTCTTT
clone size: -; D gene: TRBD1; J gene: TRBJ2-1; V gene: TRBV10-3; CDR3 protein: CAISDKDRGLSYNEQFF; CDR3 DNA: TGTGCCATCAGTGATAAGGACAGGGGCCTCTCCTACAATGAGCAGTTCTTC
clone size: -; D gene: TRBD1; J gene: TRBJ2-3; V gene: TRBV19; CDR3 protein: CASKRGQGQDTQYF; CDR3 DNA: TGTGCCAGTAAACGGGGACAGGGGCAAGATACGCAGTATTTT
clone size: -; D gene: -; J gene: TRBJ2-7; V gene: TRBV5-4; CDR3 protein: CASSEPGTPGHEQYF; CDR3 DNA: TGTGCCAGCAGCGAACCCGGGACACCCGGACACGAGCAGTACTTC
clone size: -; D gene: -; J gene: TRBJ2-1; V gene: TRBV5-1; CDR3 protein: CASSSAGGKDKSSYNEQFF; CDR3 DNA: TGCGCCAGCAGCTCAGCTGGGGGGAAAGACAAAAGCTCCTACAATGAGCAGTTCTTC
clone size: -; D gene: -; J gene: TRBJ2-7; V gene: TRBV5-5; CDR3 protein: CASSRVFDRLLTYEQYF; CDR3 DNA: TGTGCCAGCAGCCGCGTCTTCGACAGATTATTAACCTACGAGCAGTACTTC
clone size: -; D gene: TRBD2; J gene: TRBJ2-3; V gene: TRBV5-1; CDR3 protein: CASSLAGLASPFTQYF; CDR3 DNA: TGCGCCAGCAGCTTGGCGGGACTAGCGTCCCCGTTTACGCAGTATTTT
clone size: once; D gene: -; J gene: TRBJ1-1; V gene: TRBV7-8; CDR3 protein: CASSLVSGTTEAFF; CDR3 DNA: TGTGCCAGCAGCTTAGTATCGGGTACGACTGAAGCTTTCTTT
clone size: few; D gene: -; J gene: TRBJ1-5; V gene: TRBV7-9; CDR3 protein: CASSSYNQPQHF; CDR3 DNA: TGTGCCAGCAGCTCTTACAATCAGCCCCAGCATTTT
clone size: once; D gene: TRBD2; J gene: TRBJ2-7; V gene: TRBV19; CDR3 protein: CASSLQGGPYEQYF; CDR3 DNA: TGTGCCAGTAGTCTGCAGGGAGGGCCCTACGAGCAGTACTTC
clone size: -; D gene: TRBD2; J gene: TRBJ2-1; V gene: TRBV7-3; CDR3 protein: CASSFLSGEVFF; CDR3 DNA: TGTGCCAGCAGCTTTCTAAGCGGGGAGGTGTTCTTC
clone size: -; D gene: TRBD1; J gene: TRBJ2-5; V gene: TRBV5-1; CDR3 protein: CASSQGQVGYQETQYF; CDR3 DNA: TGCGCCAGCAGCCAAGGACAGGTGGGGTACCAAGAGACCCAGTACTTC
clone size: -; D gene: -; J gene: TRBJ2-7; V gene: TRBV5-1; CDR3 protein: CASSLEGQGWDEQYF; CDR3 DNA: TGCGCCAGCAGCTTGGAGGGCCAGGGATGGGACGAGCAGTACTTC
clone size: -; D gene: TRBD1; J gene: TRBJ1-1; V gene: TRBV7-3; CDR3 protein: CASSLRTGAEAFF; CDR3 DNA: TGTGCCAGCAGCTTAAGGACAGGGGCTGAAGCTTTCTTT
clone size: -; D gene: TRBD2; J gene: TRBJ2-2; V gene: TRBV11-3; CDR3 protein: CASSFGGAGNTGELFF; CDR3 DNA: TGTGCCAGCAGCTTCGGGGGGGCAGGGAACACCGGGGAGCTGTTTTTT
clone size: -; D gene: -; J gene: TRBJ2-2; V gene: TRBV28; CDR3 protein: CASSARAFEELFF; CDR3 DNA: TGTGCCAGCAGTGCTCGAGCGTTCGAGGAGCTGTTTTTT
clone size: -; D gene: -; J gene: TRBJ2-2; V gene: TRBV27; CDR3 protein: CASSPRTNTGELFF; CDR3 DNA: TGTGCCAGCAGTCCGCGGACGAACACCGGGGAGCTGTTTTTT
clone size: -; D gene: -; J gene: TRBJ2-3; V gene: TRBV7-2; CDR3 protein: CASSLADTGNTQYF; CDR3 DNA: TGTGCCAGCAGCTTAGCTGACACAGGCAATACGCAGTATTTT
clone size: -; D gene: TRBD1; J gene: TRBJ1-2; V gene: TRBV19; CDR3 protein: CASSIRDRPYSDYGYTF; CDR3 DNA: TGTGCCAGTAGTATCCGGGACAGGCCCTATTCGGACTATGGCTACACCTTC
clone size: -; D gene: -; J gene: TRBJ1-2; V gene: TRBV6-6; CDR3 protein: CASSQPGEGNYGYTF; CDR3 DNA: TGTGCCAGCAGTCAGCCGGGGGAGGGTAACTATGGCTACACCTTC
clone size: -; D gene: -; J gene: TRBJ1-2; V gene: TRBV7-9; CDR3 protein: CASSLEAGPNYGYTF; CDR3 DNA: TGTGCCAGCAGCTTAGAGGCAGGTCCTAACTATGGCTACACCTTC
clone size: -; D gene: -; J gene: TRBJ1-4; V gene: TRBV5-1; CDR3 protein: CASSPAGVGNEKLFF; CDR3 DNA: TGCGCCAGCAGCCCCGCCGGGGTGGGGAATGAAAAACTGTTTTTT
clone size: -; D gene: TRBD1; J gene: TRBJ1-2; V gene: TRBV28; CDR3 protein: CASSSNRGRYGYTF; CDR3 DNA: TGTGCCAGCAGTTCCAACAGGGGACGCTATGGCTACACCTTC
clone size: -; D gene: TRBD1; J gene: TRBJ1-3; V gene: TRBV19; CDR3 protein: CASSPLRGLGNTIYF; CDR3 DNA: TGTGCCAGTAGTCCTCTCAGGGGGCTCGGAAACACCATATATTTT
clone size: -; D gene: TRBD2; J gene: TRBJ2-5; V gene: TRBV28; CDR3 protein: CASSPGLAGGPQTQYF; CDR3 DNA: TGTGCCAGCAGTCCTGGACTAGCGGGAGGGCCACAGACCCAGTACTTC
clone size: -; D gene: -; J gene: TRBJ2-4; V gene: TRBV30; CDR3 protein: CAWKGAKNIQYF; CDR3 DNA: TGTGCCTGGAAGGGGGCCAAAAACATTCAGTACTTC
clone size: -; D gene: -; J gene: TRBJ2-3; V gene: TRBV6-1; CDR3 protein: CASSFRHSTDTQYF; CDR3 DNA: TGTGCCAGCAGTTTCCGACACAGCACAGATACGCAGTATTTT
clone size: -; D gene: -; J gene: TRBJ2-7; V gene: TRBV5-1; CDR3 protein: CASSGAEEQYF; CDR3 DNA: TGCGCCAGCAGCGGTGCCGAGGAGCAGTACTTC
clone size: -; D gene: -; J gene: TRBJ1-6; V gene: TRBV7-6; CDR3 protein: CASSLEGRGFGSPLHF; CDR3 DNA: TGTGCCAGCAGCTTAGAGGGCAGGGGTTTTGGGTCACCCCTCCACTTT
clone size: -; D gene: -; J gene: TRBJ1-2; V gene: TRBV6-6; CDR3 protein: CASSSRYSFGGYTF; CDR3 DNA: TGTGCCAGCAGCTCCCGATACTCATTTGGTGGCTACACCTTC
clone size: -; D gene: TRBD2; J gene: TRBJ2-3; V gene: TRBV9; CDR3 protein: CASSAPGGRNTQYF; CDR3 DNA: TGTGCCAGCAGCGCCCCGGGGGGGAGAAATACGCAGTATTTT
clone size: -; D gene: -; J gene: TRBJ2-5; V gene: TRBV7-9; CDR3 protein: CASAGRSQETQYF; CDR3 DNA: TGTGCCAGCGCAGGGAGGAGCCAAGAGACCCAGTACTTC
clone size: -; D gene: TRBD1; J gene: TRBJ1-1; V gene: TRBV18; CDR3 protein: CASSPRNRPGTGDTEAFF; CDR3 DNA: TGTGCCAGCTCACCGAGAAACCGCCCCGGGACAGGGGACACTGAAGCTTTCTTT
clone size: -; D gene: -; J gene: TRBJ2-1; V gene: TRBV2; CDR3 protein: CASSPRESSYNEQFF; CDR3 DNA: TGTGCCAGCAGCCCCCGAGAGAGCTCCTACAATGAGCAGTTCTTC
clone size: -; D gene: -; J gene: TRBJ2-5; V gene: TRBV9; CDR3 protein: CASSVGAEQETQYF; CDR3 DNA: TGTGCCAGCAGCGTAGGGGCAGAACAAGAGACCCAGTACTTC
clone size: -; D gene: -; J gene: TRBJ2-5; V gene: TRBV19; CDR3 protein: CASSPDRETQYF; CDR3 DNA: TGTGCCAGTAGTCCGGACAGAGAGACCCAGTACTTC
clone size: -; D gene: -; J gene: TRBJ1-1; V gene: TRBV7-9; CDR3 protein: CASSLGGTPGAEAFF; CDR3 DNA: TGTGCCAGCAGCTTAGGGGGCACCCCAGGCGCTGAAGCTTTCTTT
clone size: -; D gene: -; J gene: TRBJ1-2; V gene: TRBV15; CDR3 protein: CATSRGQDYGYTF; CDR3 DNA: TGTGCCACCAGCAGAGGACAGGACTATGGCTACACCTTC